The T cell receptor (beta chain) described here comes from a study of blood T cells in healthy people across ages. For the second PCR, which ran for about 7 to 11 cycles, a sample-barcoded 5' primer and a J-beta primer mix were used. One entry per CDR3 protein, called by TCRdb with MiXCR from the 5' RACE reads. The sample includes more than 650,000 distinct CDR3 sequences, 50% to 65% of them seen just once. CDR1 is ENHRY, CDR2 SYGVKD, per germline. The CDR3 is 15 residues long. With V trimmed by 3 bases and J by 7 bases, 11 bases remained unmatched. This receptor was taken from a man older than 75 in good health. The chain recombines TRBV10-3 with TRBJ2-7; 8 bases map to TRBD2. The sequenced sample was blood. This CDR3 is CAISEVPSGSREQYF. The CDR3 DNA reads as TGTGCCATCAGTGAAGTGCCCAGCGGGAGTAGGGAGCAGTACTTC.